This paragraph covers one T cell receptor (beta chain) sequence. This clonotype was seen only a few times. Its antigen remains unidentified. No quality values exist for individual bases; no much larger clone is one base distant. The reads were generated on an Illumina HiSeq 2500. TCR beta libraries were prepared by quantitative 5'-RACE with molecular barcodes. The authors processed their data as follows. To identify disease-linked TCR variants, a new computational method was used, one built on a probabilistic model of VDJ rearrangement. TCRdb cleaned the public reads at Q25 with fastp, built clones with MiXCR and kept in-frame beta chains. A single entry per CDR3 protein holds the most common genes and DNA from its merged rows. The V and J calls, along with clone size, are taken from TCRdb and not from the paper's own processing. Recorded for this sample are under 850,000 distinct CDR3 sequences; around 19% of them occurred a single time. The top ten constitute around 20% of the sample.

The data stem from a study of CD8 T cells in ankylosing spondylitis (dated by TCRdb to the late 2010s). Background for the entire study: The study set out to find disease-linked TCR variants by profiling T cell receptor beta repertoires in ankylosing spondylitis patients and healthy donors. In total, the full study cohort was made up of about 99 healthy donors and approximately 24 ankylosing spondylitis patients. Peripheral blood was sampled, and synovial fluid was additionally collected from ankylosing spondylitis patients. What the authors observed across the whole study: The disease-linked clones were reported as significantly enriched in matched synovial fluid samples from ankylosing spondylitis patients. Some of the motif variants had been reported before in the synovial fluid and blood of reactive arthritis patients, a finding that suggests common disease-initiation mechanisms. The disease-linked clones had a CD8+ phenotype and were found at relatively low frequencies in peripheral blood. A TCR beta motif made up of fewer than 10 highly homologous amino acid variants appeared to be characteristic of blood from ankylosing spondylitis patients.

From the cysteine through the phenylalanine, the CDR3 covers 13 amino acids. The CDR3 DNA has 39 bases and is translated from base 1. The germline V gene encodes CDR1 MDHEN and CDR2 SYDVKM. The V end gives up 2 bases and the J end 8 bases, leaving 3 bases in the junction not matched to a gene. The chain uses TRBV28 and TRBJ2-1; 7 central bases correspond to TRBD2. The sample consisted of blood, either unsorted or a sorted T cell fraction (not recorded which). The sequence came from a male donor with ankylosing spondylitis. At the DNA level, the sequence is TGTGCCAGCAGTTTAACCGCGGGAGATGAGCAGTTCTTC. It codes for CASSLTAGDEQFF.